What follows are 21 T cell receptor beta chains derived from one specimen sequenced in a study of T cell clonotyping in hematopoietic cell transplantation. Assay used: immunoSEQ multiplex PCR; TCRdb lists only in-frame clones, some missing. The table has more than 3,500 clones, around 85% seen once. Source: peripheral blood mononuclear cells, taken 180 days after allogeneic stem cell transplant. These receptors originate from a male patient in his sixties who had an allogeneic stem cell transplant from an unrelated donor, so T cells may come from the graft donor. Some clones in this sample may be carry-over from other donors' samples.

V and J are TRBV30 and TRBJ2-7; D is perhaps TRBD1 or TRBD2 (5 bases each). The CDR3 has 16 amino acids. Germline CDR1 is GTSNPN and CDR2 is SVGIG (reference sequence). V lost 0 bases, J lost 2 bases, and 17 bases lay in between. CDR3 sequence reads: CAWSVLGTGGTYEQYF. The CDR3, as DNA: TGTGCCTGGAGTGTACTAGGCACAGGCGGAACCTACGAGCAGTACTTC.

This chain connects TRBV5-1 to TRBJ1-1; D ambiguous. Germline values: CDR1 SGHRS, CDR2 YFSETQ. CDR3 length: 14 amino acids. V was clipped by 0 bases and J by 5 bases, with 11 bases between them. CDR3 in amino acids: CASSLERGRTEAFF. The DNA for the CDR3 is TGCGCCAGCAGCTTGGAGCGGGGAAGAACTGAAGCTTTCTTT.

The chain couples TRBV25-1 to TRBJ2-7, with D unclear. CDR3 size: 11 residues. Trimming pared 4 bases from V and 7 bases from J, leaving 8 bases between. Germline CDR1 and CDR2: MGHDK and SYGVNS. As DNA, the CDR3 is TGTGCCAGCAGTGCACTGAAGGAGCAGTACTTC. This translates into CASSALKEQYF.

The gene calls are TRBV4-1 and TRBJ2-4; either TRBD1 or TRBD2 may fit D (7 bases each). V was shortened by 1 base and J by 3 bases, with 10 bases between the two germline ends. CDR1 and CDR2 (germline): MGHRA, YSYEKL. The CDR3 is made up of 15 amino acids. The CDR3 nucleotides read TGCGCCAGCAGCCAAGCAGGGGGGGACAAAAACATTCAGTACTTC. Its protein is CASSQAGGDKNIQYF.

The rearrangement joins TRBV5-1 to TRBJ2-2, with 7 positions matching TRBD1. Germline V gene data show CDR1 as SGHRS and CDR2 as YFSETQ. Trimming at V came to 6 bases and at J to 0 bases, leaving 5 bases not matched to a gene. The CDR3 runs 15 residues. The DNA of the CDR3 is TGCGCCAGCACAGCCGGGACAGCGAACACCGGGGAGCTGTTTTTT. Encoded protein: CASTAGTANTGELFF.

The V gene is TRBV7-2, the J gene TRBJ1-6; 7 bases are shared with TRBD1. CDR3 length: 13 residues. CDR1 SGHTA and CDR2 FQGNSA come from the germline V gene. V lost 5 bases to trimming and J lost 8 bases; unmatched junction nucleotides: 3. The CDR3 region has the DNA TGTGCCAGCAGCCCACAGGGGTATTCACCCCTCCACTTT. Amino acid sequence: CASSPQGYSPLHF.

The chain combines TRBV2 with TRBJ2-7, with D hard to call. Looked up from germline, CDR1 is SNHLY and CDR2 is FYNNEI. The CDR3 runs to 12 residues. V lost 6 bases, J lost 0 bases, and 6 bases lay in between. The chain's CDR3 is CASSGSSYEQYF. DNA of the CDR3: TGTGCCAGCAGCGGTAGCTCCTACGAGCAGTACTTC.

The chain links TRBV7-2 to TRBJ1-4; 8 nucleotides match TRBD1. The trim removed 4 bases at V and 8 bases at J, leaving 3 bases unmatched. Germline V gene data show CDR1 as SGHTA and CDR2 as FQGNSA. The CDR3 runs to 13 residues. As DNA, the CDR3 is TGTGCCAGCAGCTCGACAGGGGCGGAAAAACTGTTTTTT. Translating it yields CASSSTGAEKLFF.

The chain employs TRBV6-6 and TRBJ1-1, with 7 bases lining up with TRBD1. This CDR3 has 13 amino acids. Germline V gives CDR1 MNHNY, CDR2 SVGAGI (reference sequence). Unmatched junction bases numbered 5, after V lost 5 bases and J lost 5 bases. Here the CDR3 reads CASSRQGGTEAFF. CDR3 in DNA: TGTGCCAGCAGTAGACAGGGAGGAACTGAAGCTTTCTTT.

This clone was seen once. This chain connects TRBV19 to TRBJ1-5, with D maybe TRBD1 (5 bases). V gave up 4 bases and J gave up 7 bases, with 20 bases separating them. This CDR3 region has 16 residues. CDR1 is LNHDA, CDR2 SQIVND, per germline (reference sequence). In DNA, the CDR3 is TGTGCCAGTAGTACTGGGGGGGGAAGATGGGCACAGCCCCAGCATTTT. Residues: CASSTGGGRWAQPQHF.

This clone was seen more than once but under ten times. CDR3 bases: TGTGCCAGCAGTAAAAAGGAGACTGAAGCTTTCTTT. This translates into CASSKKETEAFF. The chain combines TRBV5-5 with TRBJ1-1; no clear D gene. Germline assignment: CDR1 SGHKS and CDR2 YYEKEE (reference sequence). CDR3 length: 12 residues. Trimming removed 5 bases at V and 5 bases at J, with 10 bases between.

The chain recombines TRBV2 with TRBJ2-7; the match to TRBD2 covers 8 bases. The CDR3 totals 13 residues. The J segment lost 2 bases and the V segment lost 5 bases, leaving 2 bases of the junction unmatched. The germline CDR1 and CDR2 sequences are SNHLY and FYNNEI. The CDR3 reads CASSQGLAYEQYF. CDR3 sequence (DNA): TGTGCCAGCAGTCAGGGACTAGCCTACGAGCAGTACTTC.

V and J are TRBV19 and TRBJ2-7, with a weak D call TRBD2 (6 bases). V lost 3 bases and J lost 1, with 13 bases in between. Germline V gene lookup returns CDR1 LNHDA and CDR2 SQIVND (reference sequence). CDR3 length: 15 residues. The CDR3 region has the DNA TGTGCCAGTAGTATTGGTGGCGGGGTATCCTACGAGCAGTACTTC. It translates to CASSIGGGVSYEQYF.

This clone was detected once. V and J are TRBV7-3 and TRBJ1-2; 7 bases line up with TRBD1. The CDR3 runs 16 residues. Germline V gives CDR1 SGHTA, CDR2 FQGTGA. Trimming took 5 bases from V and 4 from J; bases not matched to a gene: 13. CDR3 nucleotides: TGTGCCAGCAGCCCGATTCCCGGGGACAGAGCCTATGGCTACACCTTC. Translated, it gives CASSPIPGDRAYGYTF. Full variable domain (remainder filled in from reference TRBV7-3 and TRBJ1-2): GAGVSQTPSNKVTEKGKYVELRCDPISGHTALYWYRQSLGQGPEFLIYFQGTGAADDSGLPNDRFFAVRPEGSVSTLKIQRTERGDSAVYLCASSPIPGDRAYGYTFGSGTRLTVV.

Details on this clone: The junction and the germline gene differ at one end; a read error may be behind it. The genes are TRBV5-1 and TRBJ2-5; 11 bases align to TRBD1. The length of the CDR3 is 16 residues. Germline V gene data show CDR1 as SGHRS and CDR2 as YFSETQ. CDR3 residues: CASSQGTGGREEAQYF. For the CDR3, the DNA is TGCGCCAGCAGCCAAGGGACAGGGGGAAGGGAAGAGGCCCAGTACTTC.

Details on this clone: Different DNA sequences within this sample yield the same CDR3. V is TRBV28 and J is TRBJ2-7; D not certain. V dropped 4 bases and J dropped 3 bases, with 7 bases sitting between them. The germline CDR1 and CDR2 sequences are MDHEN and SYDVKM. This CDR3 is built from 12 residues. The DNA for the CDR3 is TGTGCCAGCAGTTGGGTGGGCTACGAGCAGTACTTC. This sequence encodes CASSWVGYEQYF.

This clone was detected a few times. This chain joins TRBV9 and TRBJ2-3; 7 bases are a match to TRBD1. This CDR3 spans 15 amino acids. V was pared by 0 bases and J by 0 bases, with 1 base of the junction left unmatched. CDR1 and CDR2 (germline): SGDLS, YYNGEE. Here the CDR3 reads CASSVGGQSTDTQYF. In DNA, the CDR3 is TGTGCCAGCAGCGTAGGGGGACAGAGCACAGATACGCAGTATTTT.

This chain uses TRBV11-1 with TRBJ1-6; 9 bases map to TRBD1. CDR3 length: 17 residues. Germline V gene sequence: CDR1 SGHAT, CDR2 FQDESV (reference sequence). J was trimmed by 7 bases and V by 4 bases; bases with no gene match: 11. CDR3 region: CASSSHTWTGVNSPLHF. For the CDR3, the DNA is TGTGCCAGCAGCTCCCATACTTGGACAGGGGTGAATTCACCCCTCCACTTT.

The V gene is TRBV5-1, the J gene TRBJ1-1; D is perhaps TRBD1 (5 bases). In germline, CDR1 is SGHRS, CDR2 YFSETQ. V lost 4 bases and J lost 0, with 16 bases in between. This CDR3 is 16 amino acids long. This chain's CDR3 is CASSTSGRGMNTEAFF. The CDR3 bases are TGCGCCAGCAGCACCTCGGGGCGTGGAATGAACACTGAAGCTTTCTTT.

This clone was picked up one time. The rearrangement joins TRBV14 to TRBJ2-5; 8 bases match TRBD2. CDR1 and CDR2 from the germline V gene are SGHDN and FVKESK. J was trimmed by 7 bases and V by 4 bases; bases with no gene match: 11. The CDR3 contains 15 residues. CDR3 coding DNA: TGTGCCAGCAGCCGCCAAAAGACTAGCGAAGGGACCCAGTACTTC. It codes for CASSRQKTSEGTQYF.

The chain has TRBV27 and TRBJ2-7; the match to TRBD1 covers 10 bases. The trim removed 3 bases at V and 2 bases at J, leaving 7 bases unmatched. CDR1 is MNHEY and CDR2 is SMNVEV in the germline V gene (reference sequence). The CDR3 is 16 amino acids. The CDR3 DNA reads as TGTGCCAGCAGTTTTGGGGGCGGGACAGGGGCCTACGAGCAGTACTTC. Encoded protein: CASSFGGGTGAYEQYF.